This passage covers 6 T cell receptor beta chains from one sample sequenced in a study of T cell responses to AZD1222 COVID-19 vaccine. Only in-frame clones appear in the TCRdb table, and some are missing; sequencing was by immunoSEQ multiplex PCR. The table shows 110,000 or so clones, with 91% occurring only once. Here the sequenced sample was peripheral blood, taken on day 0 of AZD1222 vaccination. These receptor sequences come from an adult in good health.

The chain has TRBV14 and TRBJ1-3; D ambiguous. V lost 3 bases to trimming and J lost 5 bases, with 8 bases between them. The V gene's germline CDR1 is SGHDN and CDR2 FVKESK. The CDR3 is made up of 13 amino acids. The CDR3 bases are TGTGCCAGCAGCCACGGGGATCGAAACACCATATATTTT. It specifies CASSHGDRNTIYF.

The gene calls are TRBV13 and TRBJ2-1; D ambiguous. In germline, CDR1 is PRHDT, CDR2 FYEKMQ (reference sequence). With 2 bases removed from V and 4 bases from J, the gap between germline ends came to 0 bases. This CDR3 spans 11 amino acids. The CDR3 is CASSLYNEQFF. In nucleotides, the CDR3 is TGTGCCAGCAGCTTATACAATGAGCAGTTCTTC.

J is TRBJ2-5 and V is TRBV2, with a possible D match to TRBD2 (5 bases). CDR1 is SNHLY and CDR2 is FYNNEI in the germline V gene. With 3 bases removed from V and 4 bases from J, the gap between germline ends came to 12 bases. The CDR3 totals 14 residues. CDR3 in DNA: TGTGCCAGCAGTGATACTAGATCCTCAGAGACCCAGTACTTC. Translating gives CASSDTRSSETQYF.

The chain recombines TRBV30 with TRBJ1-2; D is uncertain. Trimming left V 0 bases short and J 6 bases short, with 8 bases between. The CDR3 consists of 12 residues. Germline V gene lookup returns CDR1 GTSNPN and CDR2 SVGIG (reference sequence). The CDR3 bases are TGTGCCTGGAGTGTACTTGGTGATGGCTACACCTTC. Translating it yields CAWSVLGDGYTF.

The V call is TRBV5-1, the J call TRBJ2-5, with 12 nucleotides matching TRBD2. Per the germline V gene, CDR1 is SGHRS and CDR2 is YFSETQ. V gave up 4 bases and J gave up 2 bases; unmatched junction bases: 3. The CDR3 runs 15 residues. CDR3: CASSRTSGTQETQYF. The CDR3 DNA is TGCGCCAGCAGCCGGACTAGCGGGACGCAAGAGACCCAGTACTTC. Together with reference TRBV5-1 and TRBJ2-5, the CDR3 gives the full variable domain: KAGVTQTPRYLIKTRGQQVTLSCSPISGHRSVSWYQQTPGQGLQFLFEYFSETQRNKGNFPGRFSGRQFSNSRSEMNVSTLELGDSALYLCASSRTSGTQETQYFGPGTRLLVL.

This chain links TRBV12-5 with TRBJ2-7, with TRBD1 as a possible D gene (6 bases). V lost 5 bases and J 2 bases, leaving 10 bases between the germline ends. From germline, CDR1 is LGHNT and CDR2 FRNRAP. There are 13 residues in the CDR3. The CDR3 here is CASGTGMAYEQYF. DNA of the CDR3: TGTGCTAGTGGTACAGGGATGGCCTACGAGCAGTACTTC.